The T cell receptor (beta chain) under discussion was sequenced for a study of T-cell reconstitution after alpha-beta-depleted transplantation in children. For TCRbeta, the library was prepared with unique molecular identifiers. MiXCR, applied by TCRdb to the PCR reads, yields one record per CDR3 protein. The sample has 450,000 to 600,000 distinct CDR3 sequences, around 18% seen once. The receptor's source is a human donor who donated a stem cell graft to a child with acute lymphoblastic leukemia. This sample comprised PBMCs from the stem cell graft donor, obtained from the stem cell graft.

This CDR3 is CASRELLAAGTQYF. The CDR3 DNA is TGTGCCAGCAGGGAGCTGCTAGCGGCCGGTACGCAGTATTTT. The rearrangement uses TRBV2 and TRBJ2-3, with 7 bases matching TRBD2. The CDR3 covers 14 residues. In germline, CDR1 is SNHLY, CDR2 FYNNEI. J lost 8 bases, V lost 6 bases, and 11 bases had no gene match.